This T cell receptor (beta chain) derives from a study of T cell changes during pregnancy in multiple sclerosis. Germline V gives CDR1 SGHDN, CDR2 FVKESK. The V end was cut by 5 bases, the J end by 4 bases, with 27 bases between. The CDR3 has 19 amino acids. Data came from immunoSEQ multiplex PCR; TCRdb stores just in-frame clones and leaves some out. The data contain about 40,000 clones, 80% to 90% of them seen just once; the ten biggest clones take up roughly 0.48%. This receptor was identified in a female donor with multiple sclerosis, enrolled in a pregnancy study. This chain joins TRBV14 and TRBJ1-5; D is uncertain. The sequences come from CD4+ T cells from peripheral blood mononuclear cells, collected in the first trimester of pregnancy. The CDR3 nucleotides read TGTGCCAGCAGCACTCCTGGGGAGCCAGGCCCTTGGTGGAATCAGCCCCAGCATTTT. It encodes CASSTPGEPGPWWNQPQHF.